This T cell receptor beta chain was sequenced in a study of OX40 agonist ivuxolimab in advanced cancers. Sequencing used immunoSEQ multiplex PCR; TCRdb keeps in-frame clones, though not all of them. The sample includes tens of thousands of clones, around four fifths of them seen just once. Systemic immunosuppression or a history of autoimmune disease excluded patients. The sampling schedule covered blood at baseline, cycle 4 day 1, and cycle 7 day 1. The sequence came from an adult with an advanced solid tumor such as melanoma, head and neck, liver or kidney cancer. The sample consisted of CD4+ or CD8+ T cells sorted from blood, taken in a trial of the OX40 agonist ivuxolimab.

This CDR3 is CASAEDRTSTDTQYF. In nucleotides, the CDR3 is TGTGCCAGCGCGGAGGACAGGACTAGCACAGATACGCAGTATTTT. This chain uses TRBV2 with TRBJ2-3, with 7 bases matching TRBD1. V lost 8 bases and J lost 0; bases outside the gene matches: 8. Germline V CDR1 and CDR2: SNHLY, FYNNEI. This CDR3 is built from 15 residues.